The sequence of this TCR beta chain was determined in a study of blood T cell repertoires in COVID-19. The overall study: The analysed material was cDNA or gDNA that came from T cells, B-cell-depleted T cells, or PBMCs.

In the original processing: Estimation of nucleated cell counts was performed using reference gene primer amplification. Only in-frame clones appear in the TCRdb table, and some are missing; sequencing was by immunoSEQ multiplex PCR. V, J and clone size reflect that table, while D and trimming were determined from the DNA. The top ten clones hold about 4% of a sample with under 300,000 clones, roughly three quarters of them seen once. CDR3 length equals 13 residues. V was shortened by 7 bases and J by 0 bases, with 9 bases between the two germline ends. Germline CDR1 reads ENHRY; CDR2 reads SYGVKD. The receptor's source is a woman in her forties with active or convalescent COVID-19. The chain recombines TRBV10-3 with TRBJ1-1; weak D call: TRBD1 (6 bases). The sample comprised peripheral blood. The CDR3 DNA reads as TGTGCCATCACTGGACAGTTGAACACTGAAGCTTTCTTT. It codes for CAITGQLNTEAFF.